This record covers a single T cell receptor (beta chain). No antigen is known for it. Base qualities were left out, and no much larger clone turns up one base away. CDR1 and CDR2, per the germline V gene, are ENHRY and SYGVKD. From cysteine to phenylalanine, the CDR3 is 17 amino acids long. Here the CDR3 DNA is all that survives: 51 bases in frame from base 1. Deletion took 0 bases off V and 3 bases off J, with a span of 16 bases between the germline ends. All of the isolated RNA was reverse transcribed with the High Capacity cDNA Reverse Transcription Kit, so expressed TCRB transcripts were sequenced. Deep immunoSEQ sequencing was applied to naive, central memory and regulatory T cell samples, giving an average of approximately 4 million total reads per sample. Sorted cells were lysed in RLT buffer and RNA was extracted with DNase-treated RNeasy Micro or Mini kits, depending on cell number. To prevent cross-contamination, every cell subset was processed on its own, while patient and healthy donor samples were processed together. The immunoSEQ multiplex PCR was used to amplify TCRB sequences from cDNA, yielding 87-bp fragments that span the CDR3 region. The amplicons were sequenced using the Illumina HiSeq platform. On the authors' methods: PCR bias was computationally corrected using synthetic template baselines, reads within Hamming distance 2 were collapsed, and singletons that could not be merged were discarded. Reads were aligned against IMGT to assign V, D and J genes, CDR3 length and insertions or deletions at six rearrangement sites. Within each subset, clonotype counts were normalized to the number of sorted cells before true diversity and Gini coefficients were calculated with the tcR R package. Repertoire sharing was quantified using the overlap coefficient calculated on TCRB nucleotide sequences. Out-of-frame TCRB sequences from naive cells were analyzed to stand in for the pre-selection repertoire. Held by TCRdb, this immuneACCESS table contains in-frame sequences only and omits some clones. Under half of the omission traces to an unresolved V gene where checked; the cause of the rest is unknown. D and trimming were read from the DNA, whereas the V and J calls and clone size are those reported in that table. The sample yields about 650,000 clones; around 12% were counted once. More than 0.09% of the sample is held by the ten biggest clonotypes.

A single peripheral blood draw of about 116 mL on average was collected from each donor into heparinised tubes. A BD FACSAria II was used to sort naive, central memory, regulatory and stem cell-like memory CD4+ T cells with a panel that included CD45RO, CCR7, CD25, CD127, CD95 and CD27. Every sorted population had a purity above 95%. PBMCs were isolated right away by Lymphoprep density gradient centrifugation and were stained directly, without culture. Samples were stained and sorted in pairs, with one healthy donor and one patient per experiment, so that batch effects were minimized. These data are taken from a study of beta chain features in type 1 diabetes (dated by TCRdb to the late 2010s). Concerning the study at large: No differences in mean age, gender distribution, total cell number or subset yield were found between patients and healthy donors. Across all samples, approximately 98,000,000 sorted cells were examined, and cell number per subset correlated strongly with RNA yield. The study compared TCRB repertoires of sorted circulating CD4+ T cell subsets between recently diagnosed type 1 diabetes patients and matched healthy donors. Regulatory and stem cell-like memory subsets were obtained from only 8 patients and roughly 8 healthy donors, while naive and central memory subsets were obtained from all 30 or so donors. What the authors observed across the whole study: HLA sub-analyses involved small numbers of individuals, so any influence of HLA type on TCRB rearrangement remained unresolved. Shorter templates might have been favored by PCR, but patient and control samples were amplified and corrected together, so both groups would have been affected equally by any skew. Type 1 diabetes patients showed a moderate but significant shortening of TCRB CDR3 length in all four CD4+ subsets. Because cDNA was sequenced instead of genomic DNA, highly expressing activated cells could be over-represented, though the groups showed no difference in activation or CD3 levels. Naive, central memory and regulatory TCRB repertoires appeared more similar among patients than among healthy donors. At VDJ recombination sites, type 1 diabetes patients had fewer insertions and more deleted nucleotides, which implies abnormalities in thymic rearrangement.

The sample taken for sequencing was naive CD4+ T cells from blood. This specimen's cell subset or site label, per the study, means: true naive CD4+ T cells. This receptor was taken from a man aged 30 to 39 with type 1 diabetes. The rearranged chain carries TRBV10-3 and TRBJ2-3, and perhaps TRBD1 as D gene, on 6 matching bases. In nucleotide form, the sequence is TGTGCCATCAGTGAGTCTATTACAGGGACCTGGACAGATACGCAGTATTTT. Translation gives CAISESITGTWTDTQYF.